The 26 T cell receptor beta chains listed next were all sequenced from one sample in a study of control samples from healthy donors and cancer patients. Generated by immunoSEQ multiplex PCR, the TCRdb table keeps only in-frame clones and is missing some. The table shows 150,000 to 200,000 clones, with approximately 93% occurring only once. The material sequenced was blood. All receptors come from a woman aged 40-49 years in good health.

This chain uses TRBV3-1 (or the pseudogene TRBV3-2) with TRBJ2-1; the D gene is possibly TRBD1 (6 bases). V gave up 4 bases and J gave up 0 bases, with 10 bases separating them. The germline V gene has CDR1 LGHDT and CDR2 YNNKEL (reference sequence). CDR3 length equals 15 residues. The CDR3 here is CASSLTGSSYNEQFF. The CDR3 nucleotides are TGTGCCAGCAGCCTTACAGGGAGCTCCTACAATGAGCAGTTCTTC.

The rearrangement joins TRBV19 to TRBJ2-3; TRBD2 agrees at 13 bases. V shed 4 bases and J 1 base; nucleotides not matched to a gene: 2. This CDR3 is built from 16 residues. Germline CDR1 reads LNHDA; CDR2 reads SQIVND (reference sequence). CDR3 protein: CASSTLAGGGTDTQYF. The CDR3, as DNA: TGTGCCAGTAGTACACTAGCGGGGGGGGGCACAGATACGCAGTATTTT.

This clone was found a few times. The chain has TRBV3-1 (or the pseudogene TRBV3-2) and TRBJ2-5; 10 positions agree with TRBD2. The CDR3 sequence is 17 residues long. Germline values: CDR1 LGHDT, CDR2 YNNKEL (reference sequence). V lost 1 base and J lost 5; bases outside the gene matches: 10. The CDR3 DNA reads TGTGCCAGCAGCCAAGGGTTAGCGGGAGGCGGAGGGGAGACCCAGTACTTC. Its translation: CASSQGLAGGGGETQYF.

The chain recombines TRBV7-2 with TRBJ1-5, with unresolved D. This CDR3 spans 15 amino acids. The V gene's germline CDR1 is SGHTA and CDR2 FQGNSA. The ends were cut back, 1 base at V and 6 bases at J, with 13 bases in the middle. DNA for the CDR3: TGTGCCAGCAGCTTAGGCGCCAGGAGCGGTCAGCCCCAGCATTTT. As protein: CASSLGARSGQPQHF.

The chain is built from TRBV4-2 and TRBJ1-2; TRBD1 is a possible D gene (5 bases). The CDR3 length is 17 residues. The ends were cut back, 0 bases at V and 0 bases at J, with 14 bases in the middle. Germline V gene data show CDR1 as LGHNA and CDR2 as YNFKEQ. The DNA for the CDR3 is TGTGCCAGCAGCCAAGAAGTGCGGGACGGATCTAACTATGGCTACACCTTC. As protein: CASSQEVRDGSNYGYTF.

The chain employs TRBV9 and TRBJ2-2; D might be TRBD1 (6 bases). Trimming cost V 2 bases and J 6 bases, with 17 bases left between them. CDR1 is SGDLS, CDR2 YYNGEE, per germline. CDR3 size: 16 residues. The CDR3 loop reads CASSVSGTLFPGELFF. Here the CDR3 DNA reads TGTGCCAGCAGCGTCTCCGGGACATTGTTCCCCGGGGAGCTGTTTTTT.

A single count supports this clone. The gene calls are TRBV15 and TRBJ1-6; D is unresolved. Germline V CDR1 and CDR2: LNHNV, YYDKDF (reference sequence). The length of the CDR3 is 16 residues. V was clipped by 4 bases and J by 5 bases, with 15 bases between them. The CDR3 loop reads CATSKDRAANNSPLHF. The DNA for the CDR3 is TGTGCCACCAGCAAAGATCGGGCAGCGAATAATTCACCCCTCCACTTT.

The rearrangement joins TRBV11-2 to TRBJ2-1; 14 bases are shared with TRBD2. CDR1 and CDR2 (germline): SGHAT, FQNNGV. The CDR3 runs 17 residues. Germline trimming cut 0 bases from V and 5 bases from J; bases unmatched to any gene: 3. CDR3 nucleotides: TGTGCCAGCAGCTTAGATTGGACTAGCGGGGGGAACAATGAGCAGTTCTTC. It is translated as CASSLDWTSGGNNEQFF.

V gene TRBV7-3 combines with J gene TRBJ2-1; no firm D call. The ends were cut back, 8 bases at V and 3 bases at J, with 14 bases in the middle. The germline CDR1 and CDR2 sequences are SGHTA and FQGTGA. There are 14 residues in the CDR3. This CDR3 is CASGRGTVYNEQFF. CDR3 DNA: TGTGCCAGCGGCCGAGGCACAGTCTACAATGAGCAGTTCTTC.

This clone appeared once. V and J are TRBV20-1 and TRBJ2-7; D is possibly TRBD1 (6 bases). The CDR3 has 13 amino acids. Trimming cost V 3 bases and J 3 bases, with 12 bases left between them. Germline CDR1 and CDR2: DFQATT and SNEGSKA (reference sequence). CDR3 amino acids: CSASGGRFYEQYF. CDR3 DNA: TGCAGTGCTAGTGGGGGCAGATTCTACGAGCAGTACTTC.

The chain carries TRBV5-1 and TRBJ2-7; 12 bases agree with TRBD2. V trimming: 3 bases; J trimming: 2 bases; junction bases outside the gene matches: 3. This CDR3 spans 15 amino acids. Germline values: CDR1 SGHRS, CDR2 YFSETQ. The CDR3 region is CASSSLAGGPYEQYF. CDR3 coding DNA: TGCGCCAGCAGCTCACTAGCGGGGGGCCCCTACGAGCAGTACTTC.

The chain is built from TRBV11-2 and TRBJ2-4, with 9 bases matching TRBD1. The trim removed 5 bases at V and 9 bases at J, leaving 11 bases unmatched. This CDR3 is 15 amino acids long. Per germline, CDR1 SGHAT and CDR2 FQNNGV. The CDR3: CASSPSRGQGVIQYF. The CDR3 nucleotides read TGTGCCAGCAGCCCTAGTCGGGGACAGGGAGTCATTCAGTACTTC.

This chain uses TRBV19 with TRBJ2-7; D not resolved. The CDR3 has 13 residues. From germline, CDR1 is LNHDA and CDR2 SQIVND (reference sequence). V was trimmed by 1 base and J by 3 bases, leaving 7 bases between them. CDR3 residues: CASSIGRNYEQYF. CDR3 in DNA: TGTGCCAGTAGTATAGGCAGAAACTACGAGCAGTACTTC.

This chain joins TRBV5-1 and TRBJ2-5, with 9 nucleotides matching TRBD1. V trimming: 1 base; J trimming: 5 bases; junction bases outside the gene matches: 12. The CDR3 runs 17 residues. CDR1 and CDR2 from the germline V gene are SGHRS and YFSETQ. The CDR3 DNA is TGCGCCAGCAGCTTGATCATTTACGGACAGGGGTTGGAGACCCAGTACTTC. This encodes CASSLIIYGQGLETQYF.

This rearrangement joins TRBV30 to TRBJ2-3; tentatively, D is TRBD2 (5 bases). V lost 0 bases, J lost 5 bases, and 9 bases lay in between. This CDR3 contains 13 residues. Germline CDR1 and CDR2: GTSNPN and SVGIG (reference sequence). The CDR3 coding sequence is TGTGCCTGGAGTGTACTAGTCGGAGATACGCAGTATTTT. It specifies CAWSVLVGDTQYF.

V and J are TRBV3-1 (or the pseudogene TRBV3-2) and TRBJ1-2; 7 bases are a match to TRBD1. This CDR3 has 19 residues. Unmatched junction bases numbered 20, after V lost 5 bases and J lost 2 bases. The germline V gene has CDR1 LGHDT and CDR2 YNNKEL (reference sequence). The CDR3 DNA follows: TGTGCCAGCAGCTCCCGAAAGTTGAGGGGGCGCGATAGGAACTATGGCTACACCTTC. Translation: CASSSRKLRGRDRNYGYTF.

CDR3 sequence: CASSRDGANTEAFF. CDR3 DNA: TGCGCCAGCAGCCGGGACGGGGCGAACACTGAAGCTTTCTTT. The chain recombines TRBV5-1 with TRBJ1-1, with D perhaps matching TRBD1 (5 bases). The CDR3 is 14 amino acids. Germline V CDR1 and CDR2: SGHRS, YFSETQ. The ends were cut back, 4 bases at V and 1 base at J, with 11 bases in the middle.

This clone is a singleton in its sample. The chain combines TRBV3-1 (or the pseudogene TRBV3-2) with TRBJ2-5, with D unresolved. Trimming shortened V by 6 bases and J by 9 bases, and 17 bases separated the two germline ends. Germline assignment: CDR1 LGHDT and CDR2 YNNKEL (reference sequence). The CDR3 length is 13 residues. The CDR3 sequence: CASSPQASRAQYF. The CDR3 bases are TGTGCCAGCAGTCCTCAAGCCTCCCGGGCCCAGTACTTC.

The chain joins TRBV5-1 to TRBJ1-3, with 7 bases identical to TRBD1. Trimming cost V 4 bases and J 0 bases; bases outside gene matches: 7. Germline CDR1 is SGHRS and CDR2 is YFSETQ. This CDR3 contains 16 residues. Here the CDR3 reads CASSQTQGNSGNTIYF. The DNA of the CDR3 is TGCGCCAGCAGCCAAACACAGGGGAACTCTGGAAACACCATATATTTT.

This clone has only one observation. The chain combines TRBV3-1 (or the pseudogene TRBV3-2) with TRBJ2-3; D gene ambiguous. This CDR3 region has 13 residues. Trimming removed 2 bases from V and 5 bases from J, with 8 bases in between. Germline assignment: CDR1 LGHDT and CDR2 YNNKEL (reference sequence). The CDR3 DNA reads TGTGCCAGCAGCCAACCTGGAAGAGATACGCAGTATTTT. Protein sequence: CASSQPGRDTQYF.

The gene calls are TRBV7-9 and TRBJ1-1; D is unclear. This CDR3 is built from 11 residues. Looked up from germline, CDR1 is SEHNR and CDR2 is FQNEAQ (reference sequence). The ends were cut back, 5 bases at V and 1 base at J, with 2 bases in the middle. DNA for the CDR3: TGTGCCAGCAGCCAGAACACTGAAGCTTTCTTT. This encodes CASSQNTEAFF.

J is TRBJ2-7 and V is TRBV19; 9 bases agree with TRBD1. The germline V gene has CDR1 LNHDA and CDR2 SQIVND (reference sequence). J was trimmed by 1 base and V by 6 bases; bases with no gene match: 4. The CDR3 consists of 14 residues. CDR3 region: CASRRDRDSYEQYF. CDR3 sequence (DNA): TGTGCCAGTAGGAGGGACAGGGATTCCTACGAGCAGTACTTC.

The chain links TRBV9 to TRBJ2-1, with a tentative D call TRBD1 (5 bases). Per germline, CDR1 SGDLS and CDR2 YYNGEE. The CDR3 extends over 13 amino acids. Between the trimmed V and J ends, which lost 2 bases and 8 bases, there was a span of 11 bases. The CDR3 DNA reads TGTGCCAGCAGCGTTCAGGGTTTGGATGAGCAGTTCTTC. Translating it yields CASSVQGLDEQFF.

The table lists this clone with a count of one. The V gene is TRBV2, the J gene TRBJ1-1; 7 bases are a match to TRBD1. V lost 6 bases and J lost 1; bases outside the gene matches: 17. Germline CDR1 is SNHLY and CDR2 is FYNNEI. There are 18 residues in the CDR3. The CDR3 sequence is CASSQTQGGLSGNTEAFF. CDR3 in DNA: TGTGCCAGCAGCCAAACTCAGGGGGGACTCAGTGGGAACACTGAAGCTTTCTTT.

The CDR3 protein is CASSLGGGGQYNEQFF. The CDR3 DNA sequence: TGCGCCAGCAGCTTGGGTGGCGGGGGGCAATACAATGAGCAGTTCTTC. The gene calls are TRBV5-1 and TRBJ2-1; 8 positions agree with TRBD2. V shed 0 bases, J shed 4 bases, and the junction held 6 bases outside the gene matches. In germline, CDR1 is SGHRS, CDR2 YFSETQ. This CDR3 contains 16 residues.

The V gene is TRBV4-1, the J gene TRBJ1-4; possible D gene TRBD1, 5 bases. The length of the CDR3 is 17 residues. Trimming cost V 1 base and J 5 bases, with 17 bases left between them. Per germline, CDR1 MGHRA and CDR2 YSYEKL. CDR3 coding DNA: TGCGCCAGCAGCCAAGGACAGTTTATAACCAGGAATGAAAAACTGTTTTTT. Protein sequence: CASSQGQFITRNEKLFF.